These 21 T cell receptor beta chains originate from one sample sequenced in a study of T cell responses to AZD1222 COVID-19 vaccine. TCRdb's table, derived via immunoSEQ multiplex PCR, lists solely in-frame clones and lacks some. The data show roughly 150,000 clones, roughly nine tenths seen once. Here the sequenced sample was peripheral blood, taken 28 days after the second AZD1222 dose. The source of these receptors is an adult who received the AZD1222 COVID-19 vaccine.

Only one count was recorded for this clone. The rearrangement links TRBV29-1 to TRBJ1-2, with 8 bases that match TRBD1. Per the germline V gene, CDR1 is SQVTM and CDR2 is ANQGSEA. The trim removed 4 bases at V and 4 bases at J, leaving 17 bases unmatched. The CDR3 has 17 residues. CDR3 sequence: CSVAGDSTGGHTYGYTF. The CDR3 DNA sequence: TGCAGCGTTGCGGGGGATAGCACAGGGGGTCACACCTATGGCTACACCTTC.

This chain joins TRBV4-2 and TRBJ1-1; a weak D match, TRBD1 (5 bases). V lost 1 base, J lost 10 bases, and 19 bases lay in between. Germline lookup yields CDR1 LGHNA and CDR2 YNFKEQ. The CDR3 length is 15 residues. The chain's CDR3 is CASSQGIDGTMGAFF. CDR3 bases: TGTGCCAGCAGCCAAGGGATTGACGGGACTATGGGAGCTTTCTTT.

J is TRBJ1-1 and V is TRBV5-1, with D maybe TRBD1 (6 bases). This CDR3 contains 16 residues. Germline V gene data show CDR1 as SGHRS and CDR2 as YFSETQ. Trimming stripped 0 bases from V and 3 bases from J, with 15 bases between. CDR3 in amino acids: CASSLGRGNYDTEAFF. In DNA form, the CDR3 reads TGCGCCAGCAGCTTGGGAAGGGGGAATTATGACACTGAAGCTTTCTTT.

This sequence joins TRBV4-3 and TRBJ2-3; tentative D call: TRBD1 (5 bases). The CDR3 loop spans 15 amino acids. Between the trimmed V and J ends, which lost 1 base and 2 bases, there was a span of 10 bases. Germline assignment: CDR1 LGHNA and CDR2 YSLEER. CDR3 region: CASSQGMTDTDTQYF. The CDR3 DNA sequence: TGCGCCAGCAGCCAAGGGATGACAGACACAGATACGCAGTATTTT.

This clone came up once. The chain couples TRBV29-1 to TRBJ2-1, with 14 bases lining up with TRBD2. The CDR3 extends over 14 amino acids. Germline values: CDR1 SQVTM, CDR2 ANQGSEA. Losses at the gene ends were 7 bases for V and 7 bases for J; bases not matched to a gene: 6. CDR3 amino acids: CSAWTSGRSNEQFF. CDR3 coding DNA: TGCAGCGCCTGGACTAGCGGGAGGTCGAATGAGCAGTTCTTC.

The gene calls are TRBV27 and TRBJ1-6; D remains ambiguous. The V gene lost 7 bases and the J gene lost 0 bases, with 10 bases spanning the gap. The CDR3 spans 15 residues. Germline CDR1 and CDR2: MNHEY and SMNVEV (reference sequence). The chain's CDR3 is CASMDFSSYNSPLHF. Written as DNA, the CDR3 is TGTGCCAGCATGGACTTTAGCTCCTATAATTCACCCCTCCACTTT.

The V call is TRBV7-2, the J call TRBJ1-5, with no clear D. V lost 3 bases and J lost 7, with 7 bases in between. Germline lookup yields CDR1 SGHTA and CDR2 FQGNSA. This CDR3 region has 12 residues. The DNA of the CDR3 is TGTGCCAGCAGCTTCGGCAGCCAGCCCCAGCATTTT. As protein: CASSFGSQPQHF. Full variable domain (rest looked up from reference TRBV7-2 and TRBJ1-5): GAGVSQSPSNKVTEKGKDVELRCDPISGHTALYWYRQSLGQGLEFLIYFQGNSAPDKSGLPSDRFSAERTGGSVSTLTIQRTQQEDSAVYLCASSFGSQPQHFGDGTRLSIL.

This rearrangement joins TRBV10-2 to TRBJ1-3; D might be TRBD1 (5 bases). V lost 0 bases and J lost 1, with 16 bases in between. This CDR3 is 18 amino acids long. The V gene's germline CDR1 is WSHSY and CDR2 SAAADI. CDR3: CASSESDTSQASGNTIYF. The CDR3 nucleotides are TGCGCCAGCAGTGAGTCGGACACCAGTCAGGCTTCTGGAAACACCATATATTTT.

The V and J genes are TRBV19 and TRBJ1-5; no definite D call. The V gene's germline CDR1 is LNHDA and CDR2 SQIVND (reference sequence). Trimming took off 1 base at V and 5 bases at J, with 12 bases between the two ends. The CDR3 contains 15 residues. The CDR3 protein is CASSIAPLIDQPQHF. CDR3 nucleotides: TGTGCCAGTAGTATAGCCCCCCTCATTGATCAGCCCCAGCATTTT.

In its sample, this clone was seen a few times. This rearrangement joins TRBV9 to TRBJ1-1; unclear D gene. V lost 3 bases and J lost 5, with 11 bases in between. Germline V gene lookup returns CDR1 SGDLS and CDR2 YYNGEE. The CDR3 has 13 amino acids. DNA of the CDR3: TGTGCCAGCAGCGATGCATGGGATACTGAAGCTTTCTTT. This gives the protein CASSDAWDTEAFF.

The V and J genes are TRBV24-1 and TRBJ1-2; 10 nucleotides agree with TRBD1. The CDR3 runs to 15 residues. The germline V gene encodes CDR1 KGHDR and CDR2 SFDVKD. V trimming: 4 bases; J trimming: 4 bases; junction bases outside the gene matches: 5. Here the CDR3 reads CATSDPGQGIYGYTF. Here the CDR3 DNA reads TGTGCCACCAGTGACCCGGGACAGGGGATCTATGGCTACACCTTC.

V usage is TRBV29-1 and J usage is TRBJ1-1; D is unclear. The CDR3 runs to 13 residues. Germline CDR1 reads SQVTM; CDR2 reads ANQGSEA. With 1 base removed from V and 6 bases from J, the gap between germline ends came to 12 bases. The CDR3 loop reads CSVEGSSGAEAFF. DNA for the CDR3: TGCAGCGTTGAAGGGTCATCCGGAGCTGAAGCTTTCTTT. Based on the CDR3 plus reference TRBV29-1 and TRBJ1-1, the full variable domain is SAVISQKPSRDICQRGTSLTIQCQVDSQVTMMFWYRQQPGQSLTLIATANQGSEATYESGFVIDKFPISRPNLTFSTLTVSNMSPEDSSIYLCSVEGSSGAEAFFGQGTRLTVV.

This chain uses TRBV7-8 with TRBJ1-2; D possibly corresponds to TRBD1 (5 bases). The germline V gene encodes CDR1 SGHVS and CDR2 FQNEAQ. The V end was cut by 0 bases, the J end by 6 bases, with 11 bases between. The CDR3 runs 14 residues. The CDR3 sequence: CASSLARGSNGYTF. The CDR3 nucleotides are TGTGCCAGCAGCTTAGCGAGGGGCTCTAATGGCTACACCTTC.

The CDR3: CASSQVGQGALHTGELFF. As DNA, the CDR3 is TGTGCCAGCAGCCAGGTCGGACAGGGGGCATTGCACACCGGGGAGCTGTTTTTT. V gene TRBV4-2 combines with J gene TRBJ2-2; 11 positions match TRBD1. Germline V gene sequence: CDR1 LGHNA, CDR2 YNFKEQ. The ends lost 3 bases at V and 3 bases at J; junction bases unmatched: 9. The CDR3 covers 18 residues.

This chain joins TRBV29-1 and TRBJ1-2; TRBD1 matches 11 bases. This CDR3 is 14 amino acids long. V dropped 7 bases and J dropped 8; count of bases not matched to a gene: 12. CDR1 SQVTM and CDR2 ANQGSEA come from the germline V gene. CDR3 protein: CSASAGTGGGGYTF. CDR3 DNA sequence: TGCAGCGCCTCGGCCGGGACAGGGGGTGGGGGCTACACCTTC.

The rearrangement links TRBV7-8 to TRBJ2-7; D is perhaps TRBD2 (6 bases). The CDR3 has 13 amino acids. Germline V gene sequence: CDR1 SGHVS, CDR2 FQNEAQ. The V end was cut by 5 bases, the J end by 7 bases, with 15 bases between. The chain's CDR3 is CASSPQEGGEQYV. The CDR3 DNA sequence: TGTGCCAGCAGCCCGCAGGAGGGAGGTGAGCAGTACGTC.

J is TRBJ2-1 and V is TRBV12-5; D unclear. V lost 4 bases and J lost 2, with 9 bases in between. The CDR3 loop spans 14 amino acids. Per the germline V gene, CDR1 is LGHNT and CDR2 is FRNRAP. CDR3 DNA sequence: TGTGCTAGTGGTTCCCCAGGCGCCTACAATGAGCAGTTCTTC. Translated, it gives CASGSPGAYNEQFF.

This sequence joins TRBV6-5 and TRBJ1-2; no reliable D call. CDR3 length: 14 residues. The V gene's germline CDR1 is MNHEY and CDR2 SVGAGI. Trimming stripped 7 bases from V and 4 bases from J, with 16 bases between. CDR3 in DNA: TGTGCCAGCACCCGGGGAGTTTCGGCCTATGGCTACACCTTC. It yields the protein CASTRGVSAYGYTF.

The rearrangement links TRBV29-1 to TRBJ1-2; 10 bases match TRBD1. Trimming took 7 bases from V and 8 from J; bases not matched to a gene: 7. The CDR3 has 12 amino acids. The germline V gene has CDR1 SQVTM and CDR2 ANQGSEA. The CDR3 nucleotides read TGCAGCGCCTGGGGACAGGGGAACGGCTACACCTTC. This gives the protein CSAWGQGNGYTF.

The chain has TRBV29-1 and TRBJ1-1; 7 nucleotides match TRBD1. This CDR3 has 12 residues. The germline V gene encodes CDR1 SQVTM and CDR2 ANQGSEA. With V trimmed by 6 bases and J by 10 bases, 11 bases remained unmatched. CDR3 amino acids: CSVPRQGPGAFF. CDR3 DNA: TGCAGCGTGCCGAGACAGGGACCGGGAGCTTTCTTT. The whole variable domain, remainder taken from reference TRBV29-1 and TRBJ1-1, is SAVISQKPSRDICQRGTSLTIQCQVDSQVTMMFWYRQQPGQSLTLIATANQGSEATYESGFVIDKFPISRPNLTFSTLTVSNMSPEDSSIYLCSVPRQGPGAFFGQGTRLTVV.

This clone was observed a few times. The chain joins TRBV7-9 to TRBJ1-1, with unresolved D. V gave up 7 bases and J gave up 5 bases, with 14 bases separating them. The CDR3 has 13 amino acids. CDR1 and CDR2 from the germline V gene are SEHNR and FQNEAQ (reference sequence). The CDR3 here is CASIPRPSTEAFF. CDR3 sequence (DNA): TGTGCCAGCATCCCCAGACCCTCGACTGAAGCTTTCTTT.